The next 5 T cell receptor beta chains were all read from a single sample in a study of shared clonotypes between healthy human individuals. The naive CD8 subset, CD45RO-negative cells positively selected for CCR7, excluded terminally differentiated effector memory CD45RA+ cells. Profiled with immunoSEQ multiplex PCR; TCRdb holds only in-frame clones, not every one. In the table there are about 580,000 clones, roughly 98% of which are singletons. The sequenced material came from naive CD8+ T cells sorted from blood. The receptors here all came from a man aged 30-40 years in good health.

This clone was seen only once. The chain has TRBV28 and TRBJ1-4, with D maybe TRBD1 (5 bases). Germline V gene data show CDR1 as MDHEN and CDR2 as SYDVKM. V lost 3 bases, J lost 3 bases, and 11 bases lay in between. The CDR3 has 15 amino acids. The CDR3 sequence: CASSFRAQANEKLFF. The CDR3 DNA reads TGTGCCAGCAGTTTTCGAGCACAGGCTAATGAAAAACTGTTTTTT.

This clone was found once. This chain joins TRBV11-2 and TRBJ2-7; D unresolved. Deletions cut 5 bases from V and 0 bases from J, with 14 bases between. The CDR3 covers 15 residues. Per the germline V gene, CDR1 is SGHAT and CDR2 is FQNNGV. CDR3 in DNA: TGTGCCAGCAGCGGTTTAGAGGCGGACTCCTACGAGCAGTACTTC. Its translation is CASSGLEADSYEQYF.

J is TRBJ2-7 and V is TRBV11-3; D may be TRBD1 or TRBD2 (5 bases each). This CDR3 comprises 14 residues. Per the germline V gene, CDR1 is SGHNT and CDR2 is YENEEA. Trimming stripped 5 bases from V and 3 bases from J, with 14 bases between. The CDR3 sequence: CASSRGPAGYEQYF. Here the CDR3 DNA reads TGTGCCAGCAGCAGGGGCCCCGCGGGCTACGAGCAGTACTTC. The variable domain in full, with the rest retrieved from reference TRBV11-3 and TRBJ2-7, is EAGVVQSPRYKIIEKKQPVAFWCNPISGHNTLYWYLQNLGQGPELLIRYENEEAVDDSQLPKDRFSAERLKGVDSTLKIQPAELGDSAVYLCASSRGPAGYEQYFGPGTRLTVT.

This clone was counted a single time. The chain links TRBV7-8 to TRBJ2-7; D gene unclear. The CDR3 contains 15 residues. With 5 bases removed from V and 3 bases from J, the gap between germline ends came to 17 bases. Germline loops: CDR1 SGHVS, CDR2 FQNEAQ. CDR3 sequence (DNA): TGTGCCAGCAGCCCCCGCTCCGGAGCCGGCTACGAGCAGTACTTC. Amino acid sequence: CASSPRSGAGYEQYF.

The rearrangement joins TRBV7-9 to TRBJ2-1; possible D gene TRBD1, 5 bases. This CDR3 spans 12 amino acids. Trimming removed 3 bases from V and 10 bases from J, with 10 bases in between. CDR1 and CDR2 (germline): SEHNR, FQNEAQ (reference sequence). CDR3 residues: CASSFLAGEQFF. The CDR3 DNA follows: TGTGCCAGCAGCTTTTTAGCAGGGGAGCAGTTCTTC.